The subject of this entry is one T cell receptor (beta chain). This entry comes from a study of blood T cell repertoires in COVID-19. The overall study: The United States, Italy and Spain provided the acute and convalescent COVID-19 samples. T cells, B-cell-depleted T cells, or PBMCs provided the cDNA or gDNA that served as material.

How the authors handled the data: Cell counts per sample came from amplifying reference gene primers. Using immunoSEQ multiplex PCR, the repertoire was profiled, and TCRdb retains in-frame clones only, with some absent. That table is the source of V, J and clone size, and D and trimming were worked out from the DNA. Here the sample spans approximately 73,000 clones, roughly 86% being singletons. Looked up from germline, CDR1 is WSHSY and CDR2 is SAAADI. The CDR3 consists of 13 residues. Trimming stripped 0 bases from V and 3 bases from J, with 6 bases between. The receptor comes from a woman aged 55-70 years with acute or convalescent COVID-19. Sequencing was carried out using peripheral blood. The chain is built from TRBV10-2 and TRBJ2-7; no clear D gene. For the CDR3, the DNA is TGCGCCAGCAGTGAGTCTTTTAACTACGAGCAGTACTTC. Its protein product is CASSESFNYEQYF.